This record looks at one T cell receptor (beta chain) sequence and its context. What it recognizes is unknown. This entry is derived from a study of cytomegalovirus exposure and HLA in healthy donors. Each donor was nominally healthy when sampled (though unrecorded immune exposures were likely). Study-level findings and limits: Later analysis demonstrated an association between a missense DCLRE1C variant and TCR beta V- and J-gene trimming. Productive status was seen about 90% or about 30% of the time for most TCR beta V segments in an earlier analysis. Exclusion as indistinguishable affected some V segments, including TRBV6-2 and TRBV6-3.

The germline CDR1 and CDR2 sequences are MGHRA and YSYEKL. The CDR3 loop spans 13 amino acids. The primer mix had 60 Vbeta and 13 Jbeta primers. Profiled with immunoSEQ multiplex PCR; TCRdb holds only in-frame clones, not every one. The sample lists roughly 150,000 clones, around 68% occurring once. Input material: PBMCs. This chain links TRBV4-1 with TRBJ2-5, with D unclear. The J call may be in error: the DNA end matches TRBJ2-7 better. This TCR came from a young man in good health and CMV-seropositive. This CDR3 is CASSQDSFYEQYF. CDR3 bases: TGCGCCAGCAGCCAAGATAGTTTCTACGAGCAGTACTTC.